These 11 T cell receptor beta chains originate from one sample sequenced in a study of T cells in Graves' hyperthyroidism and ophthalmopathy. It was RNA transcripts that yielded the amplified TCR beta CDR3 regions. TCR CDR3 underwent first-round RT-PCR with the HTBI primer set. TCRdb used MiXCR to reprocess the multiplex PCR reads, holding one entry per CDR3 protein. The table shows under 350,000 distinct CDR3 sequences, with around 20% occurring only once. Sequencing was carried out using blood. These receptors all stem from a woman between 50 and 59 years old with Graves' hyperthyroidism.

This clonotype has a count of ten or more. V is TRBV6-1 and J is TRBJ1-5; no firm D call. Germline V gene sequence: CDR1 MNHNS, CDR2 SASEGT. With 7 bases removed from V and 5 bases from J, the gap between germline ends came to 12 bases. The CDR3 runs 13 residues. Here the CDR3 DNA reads TGTGCCAGCAATCGGGGAATCGATCAGCCCCAGCATTTT. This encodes CASNRGIDQPQHF.

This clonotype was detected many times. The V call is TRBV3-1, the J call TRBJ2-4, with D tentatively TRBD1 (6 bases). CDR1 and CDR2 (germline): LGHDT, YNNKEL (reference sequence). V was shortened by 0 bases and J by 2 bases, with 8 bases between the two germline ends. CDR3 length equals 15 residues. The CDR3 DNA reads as TGTGCCAGCAGCCAAGAAACAGGGACCAAAAACATTCAGTACTTC. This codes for CASSQETGTKNIQYF.

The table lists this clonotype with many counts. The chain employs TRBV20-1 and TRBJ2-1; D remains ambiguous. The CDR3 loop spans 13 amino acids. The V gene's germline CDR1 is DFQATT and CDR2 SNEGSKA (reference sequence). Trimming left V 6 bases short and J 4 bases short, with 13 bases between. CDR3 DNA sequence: TGCAGTGCGGTCGGGCCTAGTTACAATGAGCAGTTCTTC. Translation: CSAVGPSYNEQFF.

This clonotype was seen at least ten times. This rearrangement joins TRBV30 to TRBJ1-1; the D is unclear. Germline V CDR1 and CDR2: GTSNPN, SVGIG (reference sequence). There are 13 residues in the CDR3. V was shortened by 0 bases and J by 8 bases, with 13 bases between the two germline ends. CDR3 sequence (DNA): TGTGCCTGGAGTGTACTATTTCAAGGGGAAGCTTTCTTT. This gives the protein CAWSVLFQGEAFF.

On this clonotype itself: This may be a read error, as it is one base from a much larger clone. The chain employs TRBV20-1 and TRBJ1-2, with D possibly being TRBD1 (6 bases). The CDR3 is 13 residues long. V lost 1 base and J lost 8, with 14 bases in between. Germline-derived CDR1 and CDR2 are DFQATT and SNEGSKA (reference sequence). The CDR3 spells CSARVSGARGYTF. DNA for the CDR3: TGCAGTGCTAGAGTCTCAGGGGCCAGGGGCTACACCTTC.

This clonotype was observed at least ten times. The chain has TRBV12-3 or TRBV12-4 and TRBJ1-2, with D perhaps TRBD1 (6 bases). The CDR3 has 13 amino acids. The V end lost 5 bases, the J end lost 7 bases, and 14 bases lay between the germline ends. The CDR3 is CASSTGSGGGYTF. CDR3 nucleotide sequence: TGTGCCAGCAGTACAGGGTCCGGGGGTGGCTACACCTTC.

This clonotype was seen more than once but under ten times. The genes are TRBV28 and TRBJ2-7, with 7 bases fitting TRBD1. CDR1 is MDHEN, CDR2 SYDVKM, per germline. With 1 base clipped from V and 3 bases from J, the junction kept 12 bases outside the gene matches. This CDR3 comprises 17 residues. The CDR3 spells CASSLLFTLGQIYEQYF. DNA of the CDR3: TGTGCCAGCAGTTTATTATTCACCCTGGGACAGATCTACGAGCAGTACTTC.

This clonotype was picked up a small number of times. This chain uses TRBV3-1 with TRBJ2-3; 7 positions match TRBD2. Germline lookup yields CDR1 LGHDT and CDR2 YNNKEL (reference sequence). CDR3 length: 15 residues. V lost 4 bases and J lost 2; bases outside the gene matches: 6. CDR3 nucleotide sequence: TGTGCCAGCAGCCGCCAAACTAGCGCCACAGATACGCAGTATTTT. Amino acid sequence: CASSRQTSATDTQYF.

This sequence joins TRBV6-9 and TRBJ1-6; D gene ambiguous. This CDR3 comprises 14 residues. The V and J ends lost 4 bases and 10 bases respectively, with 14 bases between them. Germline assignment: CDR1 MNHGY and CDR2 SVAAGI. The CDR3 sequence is CASSSSPEESPLHF. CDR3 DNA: TGTGCCAGCAGTTCTTCTCCGGAGGAATCACCCCTCCACTTT.

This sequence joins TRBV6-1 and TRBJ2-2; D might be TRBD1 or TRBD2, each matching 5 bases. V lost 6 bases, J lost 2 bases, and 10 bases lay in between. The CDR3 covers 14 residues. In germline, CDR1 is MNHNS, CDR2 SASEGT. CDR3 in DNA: TGTGCCAGCAGCGCCGGGGACAACACCGGGGAGCTGTTTTTT. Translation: CASSAGDNTGELFF.

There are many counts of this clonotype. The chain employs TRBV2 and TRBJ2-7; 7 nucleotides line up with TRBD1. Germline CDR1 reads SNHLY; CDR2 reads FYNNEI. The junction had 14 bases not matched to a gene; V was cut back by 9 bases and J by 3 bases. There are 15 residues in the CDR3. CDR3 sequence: CASLQGWPRGYEQYF. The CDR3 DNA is TGTGCCAGTCTACAGGGGTGGCCTAGAGGCTACGAGCAGTACTTC.